The next 18 T cell receptor beta chains were all read from a single sample in a study of shared clonotypes between healthy human individuals. The repertoire was sequenced with immunoSEQ multiplex PCR; TCRdb's copy has only in-frame clones and lacks some. The table records around 1 million clones, over 75% of them present only once. The sample consisted of memory CD4+ T cells sorted from blood. Subset of the sample: CD45RA-negative fraction. The receptors were gathered from a man between 18 and 35 years old in good health.

The chain combines TRBV7-2 with TRBJ1-1, with 7 bases lining up with TRBD1. This CDR3 spans 14 amino acids. CDR1 is SGHTA, CDR2 FQGNSA, per germline. Trimming at V came to 5 bases and at J to 3 bases, leaving 6 bases not matched to a gene. The CDR3 is CASSKRGRDTEAFF. The CDR3 region has the DNA TGTGCCAGCAGCAAAAGGGGGCGTGACACTGAAGCTTTCTTT.

V usage is TRBV19 and J usage is TRBJ1-5; 7 bases map to TRBD1. With V trimmed by 6 bases and J by 0 bases, 2 bases remained unmatched. The germline CDR1 and CDR2 sequences are LNHDA and SQIVND (reference sequence). This CDR3 region has 14 residues. Here the CDR3 DNA reads TGTGCCAGTAGGCGGACAGGTAGCAATCAGCCCCAGCATTTT. Its protein is CASRRTGSNQPQHF. Together with reference TRBV19 and TRBJ1-5, the CDR3 gives the full variable domain: DGGITQSPKYLFRKEGQNVTLSCEQNLNHDAMYWYRQDPGQGLRLIYYSQIVNDFQKGDIAEGYSVSREKKESFPLTVTSAQKNPTAFYLCASRRTGSNQPQHFGDGTRLSIL.

The J gene is TRBJ2-7, the V gene TRBV14; 7 bases match TRBD2. The CDR3 spans 13 residues. J was trimmed by 7 bases and V by 0 bases; bases with no gene match: 3. CDR1 and CDR2 (germline): SGHDN, FVKESK. This CDR3 reads CASSQDRAGEQYF. The CDR3 DNA reads TGTGCCAGCAGCCAAGATAGAGCGGGAGAGCAGTACTTC.

This sequence joins TRBV30 and TRBJ2-5; D is perhaps TRBD1 (6 bases). The CDR3 is 14 residues long. V shed 3 bases and J shed 1 base, with 12 bases lying between them. CDR1 is GTSNPN, CDR2 SVGIG, per germline (reference sequence). Written as DNA, the CDR3 is TGTGCCTGGAGCACAGGGTCGTCCCAAGAGACCCAGTACTTC. This gives the protein CAWSTGSSQETQYF. The complete variable domain, with remaining parts taken from reference TRBV30 and TRBJ2-5, reads SQTIHQWPATLVQPVGSPLSLECTVEGTSNPNLYWYRQAAGRGLQLLFYSVGIGQISSEVPQNLSASRPQDRQFILSSKKLLLSDSGFYLCAWSTGSSQETQYFGPGTRLLVL.

This clone was counted once. The chain uses TRBV10-3 and TRBJ1-1, with a tentative D call TRBD1 (5 bases). The length of the CDR3 is 14 residues. Trimming pared 2 bases from V and 4 bases from J, leaving 11 bases between. Germline CDR1 ENHRY, CDR2 SYGVKD. CDR3 region: CAISEVQGTTEAFF. CDR3 sequence (DNA): TGTGCCATCAGTGAGGTCCAGGGTACCACTGAAGCTTTCTTT.

The chain employs TRBV5-1 and TRBJ1-4; the D gene is possibly TRBD1 (6 bases). Trimming shortened V by 0 bases and J by 4 bases, and 10 bases separated the two germline ends. CDR3 length equals 15 residues. Germline loops: CDR1 SGHRS, CDR2 YFSETQ. DNA for the CDR3: TGCGCCAGCAGCTTGGAAACAGGGTATAATGAAAAACTGTTTTTT. It codes for CASSLETGYNEKLFF. The full variable domain, its missing parts supplied by reference TRBV5-1 and TRBJ1-4, is KAGVTQTPRYLIKTRGQQVTLSCSPISGHRSVSWYQQTPGQGLQFLFEYFSETQRNKGNFPGRFSGRQFSNSRSEMNVSTLELGDSALYLCASSLETGYNEKLFFGSGTQLSVL.

V gene TRBV29-1 combines with J gene TRBJ1-2; D is ambiguous. CDR3 size: 14 residues. V was clipped by 2 bases and J by 4 bases, with 14 bases between them. The germline CDR1 and CDR2 sequences are SQVTM and ANQGSEA. CDR3 coding DNA: TGCAGCGTTGAAACAACAGCGGCCCCCTATGGCTACACCTTC. Residues: CSVETTAAPYGYTF.

The chain carries TRBV6-4 and TRBJ1-5; 8 nucleotides match TRBD1. The CDR3 contains 15 residues. Trimming removed 1 base from V and 5 bases from J; junction bases left unmatched: 4. The germline CDR1 and CDR2 sequences are MRHNA and SNTAGT. The CDR3 reads CASSDWTGSYQPQHF. DNA for the CDR3: TGTGCCAGCAGTGACTGGACAGGGAGTTATCAGCCCCAGCATTTT.

The rearrangement joins TRBV7-8 to TRBJ1-1; a possible D gene is TRBD1 (6 bases). Germline values: CDR1 SGHVS, CDR2 FQNEAQ. V gave up 8 bases and J gave up 4 bases, with 17 bases separating them. The CDR3 has 14 residues. CDR3 in amino acids: CASSLGGLVTEAFF. In DNA form, the CDR3 reads TGTGCCAGCTCCCTTGGGGGGCTGGTCACTGAAGCTTTCTTT.

The gene calls are TRBV30 and TRBJ1-5; unclear D gene. Germline-derived CDR1 and CDR2 are GTSNPN and SVGIG (reference sequence). Trimming took off 5 bases at V and 7 bases at J, with 18 bases between the two ends. The CDR3 runs to 14 residues. In DNA, the CDR3 is TGTGCCTGGGCCCCCGGCGGGGTTGCGCAGCCCCAGCATTTT. Its translation is CAWAPGGVAQPQHF.

The rearrangement links TRBV2 to TRBJ2-6; 7 bases align to TRBD1. The V gene's germline CDR1 is SNHLY and CDR2 FYNNEI. Trimming at V came to 7 bases and at J to 2 bases, leaving 2 bases not matched to a gene. The CDR3 is made up of 14 amino acids. The CDR3 loop is CASNQGAGANVLTF. CDR3 coding DNA: TGTGCCAGCAACCAGGGGGCTGGGGCCAACGTCCTGACTTTC.

This clone appeared a single time. CDR3 in DNA: TGTGCCAGCAGCAGCGGACAGGGGGCTGCTCAGCCCCAGCATTTT. This gives the protein CASSSGQGAAQPQHF. The chain uses TRBV5-6 and TRBJ1-5, with 11 bases identical to TRBD1. The trim removed 4 bases at V and 6 bases at J, leaving 6 bases unmatched. Looked up from germline, CDR1 is SGHDT and CDR2 is YYEEEE. This CDR3 spans 15 amino acids.

The chain couples TRBV7-9 to TRBJ1-5; D gene unclear. CDR3 length equals 11 residues. V was shortened by 4 bases and J by 9 bases, with 7 bases between the two germline ends. Germline V CDR1 and CDR2: SEHNR, FQNEAQ (reference sequence). In DNA form, the CDR3 reads TGTGCCAGCAGCTCTTCAGGGCCCCAGCATTTT. Translating it yields CASSSSGPQHF.

This clone has just a few counts. The V gene is TRBV15, the J gene TRBJ1-5, with a tentative D call TRBD1 (5 bases). The CDR3 runs to 16 residues. Trimming stripped 2 bases from V and 3 bases from J, with 14 bases between. Germline lookup yields CDR1 LNHNV and CDR2 YYDKDF (reference sequence). CDR3 nucleotides: TGTGCCACCAGCAGATCCAGGGAGAGCGTCAATCAGCCCCAGCATTTT. Encoded protein: CATSRSRESVNQPQHF.

This clone was seen only a few times. The rearrangement links TRBV11-2 to TRBJ1-1; tentatively, D is TRBD1 (5 bases). The CDR3 covers 13 residues. Germline CDR1 reads SGHAT; CDR2 reads FQNNGV. The ends were cut back, 4 bases at V and 2 bases at J, with 8 bases in the middle. The CDR3 DNA follows: TGTGCCAGCAGCTCGGGACCTAACACTGAAGCTTTCTTT. Amino acid sequence: CASSSGPNTEAFF.

V and J are TRBV2 and TRBJ2-6; D uncertain. Trimming took 7 bases from V and 1 from J, leaving 14 bases between them. Germline loops: CDR1 SNHLY, CDR2 FYNNEI. There are 16 residues in the CDR3. Here the CDR3 reads CASTRTRYSGANVLTF. CDR3 DNA sequence: TGTGCCAGCACCAGGACCCGCTATTCTGGGGCCAACGTCCTGACTTTC.

The V gene is TRBV28, the J gene TRBJ1-2, with TRBD1 matching 8 bases. The germline V gene has CDR1 MDHEN and CDR2 SYDVKM. V lost 2 bases to trimming and J lost 4 bases; unmatched junction nucleotides: 6. This CDR3 spans 15 amino acids. The CDR3 DNA reads as TGTGCCAGCAGTTTAGGCAGGGGGCAATTCTATGGCTACACCTTC. Protein product: CASSLGRGQFYGYTF.

This clone has just one count. The sample holds other DNA sequences that translate to the same CDR3. V usage is TRBV18 and J usage is TRBJ2-5; D is possibly TRBD2 (6 bases). Germline V gives CDR1 KGHSH, CDR2 LQKENI. CDR3 length equals 15 residues. The V gene lost 1 base and the J gene lost 1 base, with 10 bases spanning the gap. As DNA, the CDR3 is TGTGCCAGCTCACCACGACCCGGGGGCCAAGAGACCCAGTACTTC. It translates to CASSPRPGGQETQYF.